Listed below are T cell receptor beta chains from one sample, sequenced in a study of spatial heterogeneity in lung cancer. Using its own MiXCR run on the 5' RACE reads, TCRdb lists one record per CDR3 protein. The sample lists 3,000 to 4,000 distinct CDR3 sequences, approximately 4.8% occurring once. This sample comprised normal lung tissue next to the tumor, obtained at surgery. These receptors came from a male donor with early-stage non-small cell lung cancer. Each CDR3 is given with its conserved first and last residue. Each record gives: V gene, clone size, CDR3 protein. Size is omitted from some rows. Given values are once, few, many or a class for expanded clones.

TRBV20-1,-,CSASSGGGETQYF
TRBV10-3,medium-sized,CATEQGRGTGELFF
TRBV7-9,few,CASSLEQGVTEAFF
TRBV10-3,many,CAISESLATDTQYF
TRBV6-1,medium-sized,CASSDGQGALAEAFF
TRBV4-1,many,CASSQVPTGVGTGELFF
TRBV12-3/TRBV12-4,many,CASLYRGGYTGELFF
TRBV27,medium-sized,CASRPGMNTEAFF
TRBV9,medium-sized,CASSVSAGVSEQYF
TRBV28,few,CASSLILGASGRNNEQFF
TRBV27,medium-sized,CASSLSGQGWNSPLHF